A single sample gave rise to the 2 T cell receptor beta chains below, sequenced in a study of T cell repertoires in cytomegalovirus infection. From the reads, TCRdb called clonotypes with MiXCR, one entry per CDR3 protein. The sample has under 850,000 distinct CDR3 sequences; approximately 34% are singletons. The sequenced sample was PBMCs. These receptors were taken from a human donor in good health (CMV status not recorded). Some clones in this sample may be carry-over from other donors' samples.

The rearrangement joins TRBV12-3 or TRBV12-4 to TRBJ1-5; 8 bases are shared with TRBD1. This CDR3 contains 14 residues. V dropped 4 bases and J dropped 7; count of bases not matched to a gene: 6. CDR3 residues: CASSSGQGDQPQHF. The CDR3 nucleotides read TGTGCCAGCAGTTCAGGACAGGGAGACCAGCCCCAGCATTTT.

This clonotype has more than one count but fewer than ten. The V call is TRBV27, the J call TRBJ2-1, with a tentative D call TRBD1 (5 bases). This CDR3 is 14 amino acids long. Germline CDR1 MNHEY, CDR2 SMNVEV (reference sequence). Trimming shortened V by 3 bases and J by 7 bases, and 13 bases separated the two germline ends. The CDR3 DNA follows: TGTGCCAGCAGTTTTGGGTCAGGGTGGAATGAGCAGTTCTTC. Protein: CASSFGSGWNEQFF.